This entry lists 32 T cell receptor beta chains sequenced from one sample in a study of T-cell reconstitution after alpha-beta-depleted transplantation in children. Molecular barcoding with unique molecular identifiers was used for the TCRbeta library. TCRdb used MiXCR to reprocess the PCR reads, holding one entry per CDR3 protein. This repertoire shows approximately 490,000 distinct CDR3 sequences, about 10% found once; its top ten account for approximately 2%. Sequencing used PBMCs, obtained before TCRalphabeta/CD19-depleted stem cell transplant. Receptors were obtained from a child aged 2-15 years with inherited bone marrow failure, due to receive a stem cell transplant.

The CDR3 bases are TGTGCCAGCAGCTATGGGACTAGCGGGAGTTACGAGCAGTACTTC. Protein: CASSYGTSGSYEQYF. The chain is built from TRBV12-3 or TRBV12-4 and TRBJ2-7; TRBD2 matches at 14 bases. V lost 6 bases and J lost 4; bases outside the gene matches: 5. This CDR3 is built from 15 residues.

This clonotype was seen repeatedly, ten times or more. Here the CDR3 DNA reads TGCAGCGGTGGAGAGGATGGCTACACCTTC. This sequence encodes CSGGEDGYTF. The rearrangement uses TRBV29-1 and TRBJ1-2; D unresolved. The CDR3 sequence is 10 residues long. Germline values: CDR1 SQVTM, CDR2 ANQGSEA. V shed 7 bases and J shed 6 bases, with 9 bases lying between them.

This clonotype was picked up many times. The rearrangement joins TRBV7-2 to TRBJ2-3, with unresolved D. The CDR3 is made up of 14 amino acids. The germline V gene has CDR1 SGHTA and CDR2 FQGNSA. With 5 bases removed from V and 3 bases from J, the gap between germline ends came to 12 bases. The chain's CDR3 is CASSRKPQTDTQYF. CDR3 nucleotides: TGTGCCAGCAGCCGAAAGCCACAGACAGATACGCAGTATTTT.

The table lists this clonotype with many counts. V gene TRBV4-3 combines with J gene TRBJ2-2; 12 nucleotides line up with TRBD2. V dropped 2 bases and J dropped 4; count of bases not matched to a gene: 2. Germline loops: CDR1 LGHNA, CDR2 YSLEER. This CDR3 is built from 16 residues. Here the CDR3 DNA reads TGCGCCAGCAGCCAACTAGCGGGAGGGCTCACCGGGGAGCTGTTTTTT. Amino acid sequence: CASSQLAGGLTGELFF.

This chain uses TRBV19 with TRBJ1-2; D is ambiguous. V was pared by 8 bases and J by 4 bases, with 11 bases between. The length of the CDR3 is 12 residues. Germline V gene lookup returns CDR1 LNHDA and CDR2 SQIVND (reference sequence). CDR3 coding DNA: TGTGCCAGTGGAGTTAAGGGCTATGGCTACACCTTC. The encoded protein is CASGVKGYGYTF.

This clonotype was detected many times. The chain employs TRBV7-9 and TRBJ2-1, with D perhaps matching TRBD2 (6 bases). The V end lost 3 bases, the J end lost 4 bases, and 16 bases lay between the germline ends. The CDR3 length is 16 residues. Germline CDR1 reads SEHNR; CDR2 reads FQNEAQ (reference sequence). In DNA form, the CDR3 reads TGTGCCAGCAGCTTTTTAGGGACTCCTAATTACAATGAGCAGTTCTTC. It encodes CASSFLGTPNYNEQFF.

The CDR3 DNA reads TGTGCCAGCAGCTTATGGGTCGGTTCGAGCTACGAGCAGTACTTC. It yields the protein CASSLWVGSSYEQYF. V and J are TRBV7-9 and TRBJ2-7; no reliable D call. The CDR3 runs 15 residues. The V gene's germline CDR1 is SEHNR and CDR2 FQNEAQ (reference sequence). The germline V and J ends were trimmed by 2 bases and 3 bases, with 14 bases remaining between them.

This clonotype has at least ten counts. The junction and the germline gene differ at one end; a read error may be behind it. The chain couples TRBV27 to TRBJ1-1, with D possibly being TRBD1 (6 bases). Looked up from germline, CDR1 is MNHEY and CDR2 is SMNVEV (reference sequence). The CDR3 runs 12 residues. The CDR3 protein is CASTNPGARALF. DNA of the CDR3: TGTGCCAGCACCAACCCGGGGGCGCGGGCCCTCTTT.

This clonotype was counted at least ten times. The V and J genes are TRBV4-3 and TRBJ1-1; weak D call: TRBD1 (5 bases). The CDR3 loop spans 15 amino acids. Germline V CDR1 and CDR2: LGHNA, YSLEER. The ends were cut back, 3 bases at V and 6 bases at J, with 17 bases in the middle. This chain's CDR3 is CASSHLLTGVAEAFF. The DNA for the CDR3 is TGCGCCAGCAGCCACCTCCTTACAGGAGTCGCTGAAGCTTTCTTT.

The table lists this clonotype with many counts. The chain couples TRBV3-1 to TRBJ2-7; possibly TRBD2 for D (6 bases). The CDR3 spans 13 residues. Looked up from germline, CDR1 is LGHDT and CDR2 is YNNKEL (reference sequence). V lost 4 bases and J 4 bases, leaving 11 bases between the germline ends. CDR3 residues: CASSPGLLYEQYF. The DNA of the CDR3 is TGTGCCAGCAGCCCCGGACTACTTTACGAGCAGTACTTC.

This clonotype was found a few times. The chain has TRBV6-5 and TRBJ2-7, with 11 bases identical to TRBD2. This CDR3 spans 16 amino acids. V lost 4 bases to trimming and J lost 0 bases; unmatched junction nucleotides: 5. Germline V gene data show CDR1 as MNHEY and CDR2 as SVGAGI. The CDR3 spells CASSFPTSGISYEQYF. For the CDR3, the DNA is TGTGCCAGCAGTTTCCCGACTAGCGGGATCTCCTACGAGCAGTACTTC.

This clonotype was detected ten times or more. The chain joins TRBV11-2 to TRBJ2-3; no definite D call. V was cut by 4 bases and J by 5 bases, with 16 bases left in between. The CDR3 is made up of 15 amino acids. CDR1 and CDR2 (germline): SGHAT, FQNNGV. The DNA of the CDR3 is TGTGCCAGCAGCTCAGGCTTCCATCTGGGAGATACGCAGTATTTT. Its translation: CASSSGFHLGDTQYF.

This clonotype was picked up many times. The CDR3 spells CSARSPVGTGELFF. The CDR3 coding sequence is TGCAGTGCTAGATCACCGGTAGGCACCGGGGAGCTGTTTTTT. The gene calls are TRBV20-1 and TRBJ2-2; D uncertain. Trimming took off 2 bases at V and 4 bases at J, with 11 bases between the two ends. Germline V gene lookup returns CDR1 DFQATT and CDR2 SNEGSKA (reference sequence). This CDR3 region has 14 residues.

This clonotype came up many times. This chain connects TRBV20-1 to TRBJ2-5; 8 positions match TRBD2. The V segment lost 2 bases and the J segment 5 bases; nucleotides outside the gene matches: 10. CDR1 and CDR2 from the germline V gene are DFQATT and SNEGSKA (reference sequence). The CDR3 sequence is 15 residues long. CDR3 sequence: CSARQRETTWETQYF. As DNA, the CDR3 is TGCAGTGCTAGACAGCGGGAGACGACCTGGGAGACCCAGTACTTC.

This clonotype was detected many times. V usage is TRBV12-3 or TRBV12-4 and J usage is TRBJ2-1; 8 bases fit TRBD2. This CDR3 is 16 amino acids long. After removal of 7 bases from V and 7 bases from J, the junction contained 15 bases not matched to a gene. As DNA, the CDR3 is TGTGCCAGCATGAAGACTAGCGCTCCGGAGAGGAATGAGCAGTTCTTC. This sequence encodes CASMKTSAPERNEQFF.

This clonotype was picked up a small number of times. The gene calls are TRBV7-2 and TRBJ2-7; 8 bases agree with TRBD2. With 2 bases clipped from V and 3 bases from J, the junction kept 12 bases outside the gene matches. From germline, CDR1 is SGHTA and CDR2 FQGNSA. The CDR3 length is 17 residues. CDR3 coding DNA: TGTGCCAGCAGCTTAACCTCCGATAGCGGGAATATCTACGAGCAGTACTTC. As protein: CASSLTSDSGNIYEQYF.

This clonotype came up many times. The chain is built from TRBV29-1 and TRBJ2-1; 11 positions agree with TRBD2. Losses at the gene ends were 8 bases for V and 2 bases for J; bases not matched to a gene: 11. Germline V lookup: CDR1 SQVTM, CDR2 ANQGSEA. The CDR3 runs 16 residues. The CDR3 spells CSSPGTSGNPYNEQFF. Here the CDR3 DNA reads TGCAGCTCTCCCGGGACTAGCGGCAACCCCTACAATGAGCAGTTCTTC.

A few counts support this clonotype. V usage is TRBV7-9 and J usage is TRBJ1-4; D gene ambiguous. Looked up from germline, CDR1 is SEHNR and CDR2 is FQNEAQ (reference sequence). The CDR3 sequence is 13 residues long. V was clipped by 1 base and J by 8 bases, with 8 bases between them. The CDR3, as DNA: TGTGCCAGCAGCTTAGACCCGAGGGAAAAACTGTTTTTT. Amino acids: CASSLDPREKLFF.

This clonotype was recorded at least ten times. The chain uses TRBV7-2 and TRBJ2-3, with 9 bases matching TRBD2. The CDR3 runs to 17 residues. After removal of 3 bases from V and 6 bases from J, the junction contained 13 bases not matched to a gene. Germline values: CDR1 SGHTA, CDR2 FQGNSA. CDR3 nucleotide sequence: TGTGCCAGCAGCTTCGGATCGGCGGGAGGGCCGATCGATACGCAGTATTTT. Protein sequence: CASSFGSAGGPIDTQYF.

This clonotype was picked up a small number of times. The gene calls are TRBV12-5 and TRBJ2-1; no reliable D call. The V and J ends lost 6 bases and 12 bases respectively, with 15 bases between them. CDR1 is LGHNT, CDR2 FRNRAP, per germline. This CDR3 is 12 amino acids long. As DNA, the CDR3 is TGTGCTAGTGGGCCTACGACTGAATTGCAGTTCTTC. It specifies CASGPTTELQFF.

At least ten counts were recorded for this clonotype. The chain recombines TRBV18 with TRBJ2-1; 7 positions agree with TRBD2. With V trimmed by 2 bases and J by 8 bases, 3 bases remained unmatched. CDR3 length: 13 amino acids. Germline-derived CDR1 and CDR2 are KGHSH and LQKENI. The CDR3 reads CASSPVLADEQFF. The DNA of the CDR3 is TGTGCCAGCTCACCAGTCCTAGCGGATGAGCAGTTCTTC.

This clonotype was found many times. The chain is built from TRBV20-1 and TRBJ2-2, with 12 bases fitting TRBD2. Germline CDR1 and CDR2: DFQATT and SNEGSKA (reference sequence). The CDR3 totals 16 residues. J lost 6 bases, V lost 5 bases, and 10 bases had no gene match. The CDR3 here is CSAYSLLAGGAGELFF. The CDR3 nucleotides are TGCAGTGCTTACTCTCTGCTAGCGGGAGGGGCCGGGGAGCTGTTTTTT.

At least ten counts were recorded for this clonotype. This chain joins TRBV7-9 and TRBJ1-3; no firm D call. Germline V gene lookup returns CDR1 SEHNR and CDR2 FQNEAQ (reference sequence). CDR3 length: 12 amino acids. V lost 4 bases, J lost 7 bases, and 8 bases lay in between. The CDR3 DNA sequence: TGTGCCAGCAGCTCCGGATGGAACACCATATATTTT. Protein sequence: CASSSGWNTIYF.

The chain recombines TRBV4-3 with TRBJ2-5; TRBD2 matches at 10 bases. The J segment lost 5 bases and the V segment lost 0 bases, leaving 6 bases of the junction unmatched. The CDR3 spans 16 residues. Germline CDR1 LGHNA, CDR2 YSLEER. CDR3 bases: TGCGCCAGCAGCCAAGATTTAAGCGGGAGGGCGGAGACCCAGTACTTC. Its protein product is CASSQDLSGRAETQYF.

This clonotype occurred many times. The chain uses TRBV6-1 and TRBJ2-7; D is perhaps TRBD1 (5 bases). The V end lost 6 bases, the J end lost 0 bases, and 9 bases lay between the germline ends. The CDR3 length is 13 residues. The germline CDR1 and CDR2 sequences are MNHNS and SASEGT. DNA of the CDR3: TGTGCCAGCAGAGGGGCCCGCTCCTACGAGCAGTACTTC. This codes for CASRGARSYEQYF.

This clonotype was detected many times. The rearrangement links TRBV12-3 or TRBV12-4 to TRBJ1-4; 8 bases are shared with TRBD1. CDR3 size: 16 residues. Trimming removed 5 bases from V and 4 bases from J; junction bases left unmatched: 9. The CDR3 DNA sequence: TGTGCCAGCAGTCTAGGGACAGGCACCTTTAATGAAAAACTGTTTTTT. It codes for CASSLGTGTFNEKLFF.

This clonotype was seen at least ten times. The gene calls are TRBV3-1 and TRBJ2-6, with D uncertain. The CDR3 is made up of 16 amino acids. Germline CDR1 and CDR2: LGHDT and YNNKEL (reference sequence). V lost 0 bases and J lost 0, with 6 bases in between. CDR3 sequence: CASSQDRASGANVLTF. The CDR3 DNA sequence: TGTGCCAGCAGCCAAGATCGCGCCTCTGGGGCCAACGTCCTGACTTTC.

This clonotype was seen many times. The rearrangement uses TRBV5-1 and TRBJ2-5; D is ambiguous. CDR1 is SGHRS, CDR2 YFSETQ, per germline. This CDR3 region has 14 residues. With 4 bases removed from V and 3 bases from J, the gap between germline ends came to 13 bases. CDR3 DNA sequence: TGCGCCAGCAGCCTCTACAGAGCCGAAGAGACCCAGTACTTC. This gives the protein CASSLYRAEETQYF.

In this sample, this clonotype turned up many times. The chain joins TRBV5-1 to TRBJ2-7; D not resolved. The V gene lost 9 bases and the J gene lost 2 bases, with 18 bases spanning the gap. CDR1 is SGHRS, CDR2 YFSETQ, per germline. The CDR3 is 14 amino acids. The DNA for the CDR3 is TGCGCCAACGCACCGGGCTCAAGGACCTACGAGCAGTACTTC. This translates into CANAPGSRTYEQYF.

CDR3 coding DNA: TGTGCCAGCAGTTTAAGACCGACCGGTTCACCCCTCCACTTT. As protein: CASSLRPTGSPLHF. The rearrangement links TRBV27 to TRBJ1-6; D is unclear. Trimming left V 2 bases short and J 9 bases short, with 11 bases between. CDR1 and CDR2 (germline): MNHEY, SMNVEV (reference sequence). CDR3 length: 14 amino acids.

This clonotype was counted many times. This chain links TRBV20-1 with TRBJ2-1; TRBD2 matches at 13 bases. The CDR3 sequence is 17 residues long. The germline V gene has CDR1 DFQATT and CDR2 SNEGSKA (reference sequence). Unmatched junction bases numbered 14, after V lost 6 bases and J lost 6 bases. This CDR3 is CSAAQFTLAGGVNEQFF. The CDR3 DNA reads as TGCAGTGCCGCCCAATTTACACTAGCGGGGGGGGTCAATGAGCAGTTCTTC.

This clonotype showed up just a few times. V and J are TRBV19 and TRBJ2-3, with a tentative D call TRBD1 (6 bases). Germline V CDR1 and CDR2: LNHDA, SQIVND (reference sequence). This CDR3 has 15 amino acids. V lost 4 bases to trimming and J lost 2 bases, with 13 bases between them. The CDR3 loop reads CASSNPGGSTDTQYF. The CDR3 nucleotides read TGTGCCAGTAGTAACCCTGGGGGCTCCACAGATACGCAGTATTTT.